This T cell receptor (beta chain) was captured by sequencing in a study of shared clonotypes between healthy human individuals (dated by TCRdb to the early 2020s). Describing the broader study: A few men and a couple of women, aged 18 to 49 years, made up the cohort. Blood TCR repertoires of about 5 healthy adults were deeply sequenced to estimate repertoire size and the extent of clonotype sharing between individuals. To increase sequencing depth and limit assay-specific biases, TCR repertoire library preparation and sequencing were carried out by different laboratories using diverse techniques. Per donor, three plates each were used for CD4 naive and CD4 memory, two for CD8 naive, and one for CD8 memory. Between about 0.9 and 9 billion PBMCs per donor were obtained by leukapheresis. Study-wide conclusions, independent of this receptor: Sampling was restricted to blood, and TCR repertoires in tissue are likely to differ from TCR repertoires in blood. Naive subsets generally had larger estimated clonotype richness than memory subsets. When several donors were compared, the shared fraction of clonotypes was roughly 5% for naive CD4, around 4% for naive CD8, 2% to 2.5% for memory CD4, and 0.3% to 0.5% for memory CD8. Pairwise subsampling led to the expectation that sequencing depth would affect the degree of clonotype sharing among donors. Because the study included only a small number of donors, the genetic and exposure-history diversity represented was limited. Compared with non-shared clonotypes, the clonotypes found in all four sorted-subset donors had higher generation probabilities. Rarefaction of sorted-subset datasets indicated incomplete sequencing despite the large sequencing depth.

Donors were healthy HIV-negative adults with no recently reported acute infections or vaccinations. Only Caucasian adults living in Nashville, Tennessee, USA were represented among the donors. CD4+ T cells were enriched through magnetic negative selection, after which naive cells were positively selected on CD45RA and the remaining negative fraction served as the memory subset. Blood was collected by leukapheresis, and PBMCs were isolated by Ficoll-Histopaque density gradient centrifugation and then cryopreserved in liquid nitrogen vapor phase. Purity and quantity of every magnetically sorted T cell population were checked by analytical flow cytometry. Genomic DNA was isolated from each sorted fraction and quantified by UV absorbance on a Nanodrop 2000c. Using the deep immunoSEQ assay, multiplex PCR amplified TCR CDR3 regions from genomic DNA. Genomic DNA extracted from each cell subset was distributed evenly over all wells of several immunoSEQ 96-well plates, and each plate served as one replicate. Each replicate PCR for sorted subsets received around 200 ng genomic DNA, equal to 30,000 or so T cell genomes. Purified libraries were quantified with a Qubit 3.0 fluorometer, sized on a Bioanalyzer 2100, and re-quantified with the KAPA Library Quantification kit. Each immunoSEQ 96-well plate was sequenced on its own single-read 150-cycle Illumina NextSeq 550 flow cell. Turning to the authors' computational methods: The immunoSEQ output contained only junctional sequences without quality scores, so filtering could not match that applied to full-length reads. Sequences were annotated with PyIR, a Python wrapper for IgBLAST v1.9, and V/J genes and CDR3 were assigned using IMGT germline references. Reads were filtered out if the reads had weak V/J assignments (E-value above 1e-6), no CDR3, stop codons, out-of-frame junctions, or ambiguous translated residues. V3J clonotypes were defined as sequences sharing the same inferred V gene, J gene, and CDR3 amino acid sequence. Percentage overlap between repertoires was calculated by dividing the number of shared unique clonotypes by the size of the smaller repertoire. RTK rarefaction, the Chao1 estimator, and Recon v2.1 estimates of unobserved clonotypes were used to assess repertoire richness. Generation probabilities for all TCRbeta clonotypes obtained by the gDNA method from a few donors were computed using OLGA. TCRdb took over this immuneACCESS table, retaining in-frame rearrangements with V and J assigned. Such tables are incomplete; in checked studies, under half of the missing clones stem from an unresolved V gene, and the remainder is unexplained. D and trimming come from the DNA, and the V and J calls and clone size come from that table. The sample has approximately 2.4 million clones on record, 95% of them singletons. Jointly, the top ten make up 0.1% to 0.15% of the sample.

Trimming takes 5 bases from V and 4 bases from J, and the germline ends sit 13 bases apart. Via the germline V gene (reference sequence), CDR1 is SGHNT and CDR2 YYREEE. From the cysteine up to the phenylalanine, the CDR3 has a length of 14 residues. The entry retains the CDR3 DNA only, 42 bases that are in frame from base 1. For this clone: Its recognized antigen is unknown. No quality values exist for individual bases; no much larger clone is one base distant.

This receptor chain uses TRBV5-4 and TRBJ2-1; TRBD2 might be the D gene, on 6 matching bases. The TCR was taken from a young man in good health. Sequencing was performed on naive CD4+ T cells sorted from blood. The label giving this sample's cell subset or site can be read as: CD45RA+ positively selected. The CDR3 protein sequence reads: CASRAGTQYNEQFF. Read as DNA, the sequence is TGTGCCAGCAGGGCCGGGACTCAGTACAATGAGCAGTTCTTC. Joined to the reference TRBV5-4 and TRBJ2-1 proteins, this CDR3 gives the full variable domain: ETGVTQSPTHLIKTRGQQVTLRCSSQSGHNTVSWYQQALGQGPQFIFQYYREEENGRGNFPPRFSGLQFPNYSSELNVNALELDDSALYLCASRAGTQYNEQFFGPGTRLTVL.